This T cell receptor beta chain was identified during a study of blood T cells in healthy people across ages (dated by TCRdb to the mid-2010s). Describing the broader study: In model experiments, template switching captured about one uniquely barcoded TCR beta cDNA molecule for every two T cells. The study measured age-related changes in TCR beta repertoire diversity using deep sequencing normalized with unique cDNA molecular identifiers. Four age groups were formed from the donors: young (average approximately 17 years), middle-aged (approximately 40), aged (62) and long-lived (about 80). To avoid experimental bias, donors of different ages were distributed randomly across sequencing lanes. The study analyzed two additional independent replicas of 1 million unique cDNA reads from the same blood draw for two donors, one aged 18 to 29 and one aged 80 or older. Overall results and qualifications from the work: Compared with the aged group, the long-lived group had more naive CD4+ T cells, fewer expanded clones and increased TCR diversity, a pattern suggesting age selection. Bulk unsorted PBMC profiling prevented conclusive comparison of naive and antigen-experienced compartments. Observed TCR beta diversity per million T cells fell roughly linearly with age, and a significant reduction was already apparent by age roughly 40. There was a strong correlation between observed TCR beta diversity and the percentage of naive T cells measured by flow cytometry. The CMV infection status of donors was not known, potentially confounding age-related changes in expanded clonotypes. Estimates of total diversity based on one million sequenced T cells were considered lower bounds and underestimates.

Donors were a few dozen systemically healthy Caucasian individuals from Russia aged roughly 6 to 95 years. Around 10 milliliters of peripheral blood were collected from each donor into EDTA-treated Vacutainer tubes. Ficoll-Paque density-gradient centrifugation was used to isolate PBMCs, with at least 6.5 million per sample. Total RNA, at least 5.5 micrograms per sample, was extracted from PBMCs with Trizol reagent. Naive CD45RAhigh/CD27high T cell percentages were measured by flow cytometry on a PBMC aliquot from every donor. Of note for this clonotype: No cognate antigen has been identified for it. Base qualities are missing; no much larger clone stands one base away.

In the germline V gene, CDR1 corresponds to SGHTA and CDR2 to FQGNSA. V drops 5 bases and J drops 0 bases, leaving 11 bases in between. The CDR3 starts with the cysteine, ends with the phenylalanine, and has 15 residues. Only the CDR3 part of the read is kept: 45 bases, read in frame from the first base. Libraries were prepared through 5' RACE. The sample was run on an Illumina HiSeq 2500. A second PCR of roughly 6 to 11 cycles was run with a J-beta primer mix and a sample-barcoded 5' primer. A unique molecular identifier was introduced onto each TCR beta cDNA molecule by a template-switch 5' adaptor carrying 12 random nucleotides. Each sample yielded at least 3 million CDR3-containing paired-end reads. First-strand cDNA synthesis was performed from all RNA using the Mint cDNA synthesis kit, with priming by a TRBC-specific oligonucleotide. After uracil-DNA glycosylase treatment, a first 18-cycle PCR used universal primers M1SS and BC2_uni_R on all cDNA. From the authors' description of their analysis: Normalization of each sample was performed by random selection of 1 million high-quality reads, each carrying a distinct molecular identifier. Instead of being binned into consensus sequences, reads that shared molecular identifiers were thrown out. CDR3 identification, clonotype clustering and error correction used MiTCR with a Q25 quality threshold and the strictest error-elimination algorithm. Lower-bound total TCR beta diversity was estimated with a nonparametric unseen species model using Euler transformation. The raw public reads went through TCRdb reprocessing: fastp at Q25, MiXCR clone calling, in-frame beta chains kept. All rows with the same CDR3 protein become a single entry with the most common DNA and genes. The V and J calls and clone size come from TCRdb's table, not from the authors' own analysis. The table for this sample lists roughly 800,000 distinct CDR3 sequences; 35% to 40% of them were counted only once. The ten largest clones capture 10% to 15% of the sample.

Specimen: blood. The origin of this receptor is a man between 18 and 29 years old in good health. Recombination linked TRBV7-2 to TRBJ1-5; no D gene is confidently identified. The encoded CDR3 is CASSPGLGSNQPQHF. The DNA sequence reads TGTGCCAGCAGCCCGGGTTTGGGTAGCAATCAGCCCCAGCATTTT.